The 22 T cell receptor beta chains presented below share a single source sample, sequenced in a study of blood T cell repertoires in COVID-19. Generated by immunoSEQ multiplex PCR, the TCRdb table keeps only in-frame clones and is missing some. The data hold about 82,000 clones, with about 78% observed a single time. The sequencing input was peripheral blood. The receptors derive from a man aged 60 to 75 with COVID-19, enrolled during active disease.

The V and J genes are TRBV19 and TRBJ2-1; TRBD2 matches 7 bases. CDR3 length equals 18 residues. Germline V lookup: CDR1 LNHDA, CDR2 SQIVND (reference sequence). V shed 1 base and J 4 bases; nucleotides not matched to a gene: 13. CDR3 loop: CASSIVGLSVRGYNEQFF. CDR3 DNA sequence: TGTGCCAGTAGTATAGTAGGCCTGTCTGTGCGGGGGTACAATGAGCAGTTCTTC.

The rearrangement joins TRBV29-1 to TRBJ2-1; 9 bases map to TRBD2. The V gene end was trimmed by 6 bases and the J gene end by 1 base; junction bases not matched to a gene: 7. CDR1 and CDR2 (germline): SQVTM, ANQGSEA. The CDR3 runs 15 residues. For the CDR3, the DNA is TGCAGCGTCGGCAGAGCGGGAGGTTCCTACAATGAGCAGTTCTTC. It is translated as CSVGRAGGSYNEQFF.

The chain carries TRBV24-1 and TRBJ2-1, with 11 bases that match TRBD2. Germline V gives CDR1 KGHDR, CDR2 SFDVKD. V lost 3 bases, J lost 14 bases, and 14 bases stayed unmatched. This CDR3 is 16 amino acids long. The CDR3 spells CATSDGGETSGGQEFF. The CDR3 DNA follows: TGTGCCACCAGTGATGGGGGGGAAACTAGCGGGGGCCAGGAGTTCTTC.

V and J are TRBV10-2 and TRBJ2-3, with TRBD2 matching over 9 bases. This CDR3 is built from 14 residues. V lost 10 bases, J lost 5 bases, and 10 bases stayed unmatched. Germline assignment: CDR1 WSHSY and CDR2 SAAADI. The CDR3 bases are TGCGCCACCTTAGCGGGAGAGACAGGAGATACGCAGTATTTT. Residues: CATLAGETGDTQYF.

The chain recombines TRBV6-5 with TRBJ1-2; no reliable D call. The CDR3 extends over 13 amino acids. The germline V gene has CDR1 MNHEY and CDR2 SVGAGI. Deletions cut 7 bases from V and 6 bases from J, with 15 bases between. The CDR3 DNA follows: TGTGCCAGCACTCCCTATGGTGTAGATGGCTACACCTTC. Amino acid sequence: CASTPYGVDGYTF.

The chain uses TRBV25-1 and TRBJ1-6, with TRBD1 identical over 11 bases. This CDR3 has 13 residues. Germline assignment: CDR1 MGHDK and CDR2 SYGVNS. This CDR3 reads CAGQGVGNSPLHF. In DNA, the CDR3 is TGTGCGGGACAGGGGGTCGGTAATTCACCCCTCCACTTT.

The rearrangement links TRBV5-1 to TRBJ2-1; 12 positions agree with TRBD2. The CDR3 is 14 residues long. Germline V gene data show CDR1 as SGHRS and CDR2 as YFSETQ. V shed 10 bases, J shed 8 bases, and the junction held 10 bases outside the gene matches. The chain's CDR3 is CACLAGGPEDEQFF. The CDR3 nucleotides read TGCGCCTGTCTAGCGGGAGGGCCTGAGGATGAGCAGTTCTTC.

V and J are TRBV6-5 and TRBJ1-6, with 7 bases that match TRBD1. The J segment lost 0 bases and the V segment lost 6 bases, leaving 2 bases of the junction unmatched. In germline, CDR1 is MNHEY, CDR2 SVGAGI. The CDR3 extends over 15 amino acids. The CDR3 coding sequence is TGTGCCAGCAGGGCAGGGGGCTCCTATAATTCACCCCTCCACTTT. Its translation is CASRAGGSYNSPLHF.

V is TRBV5-1 and J is TRBJ2-7, with 10 bases identical to TRBD1. CDR3 length: 16 residues. CDR1 and CDR2 from the germline V gene are SGHRS and YFSETQ. J lost 5 bases, V lost 3 bases, and 11 bases had no gene match. The CDR3 reads CASSSTDRGRPHEQYF. The CDR3 nucleotides read TGCGCCAGCAGCTCGACCGACAGGGGGCGCCCCCACGAGCAGTACTTC.

This clone was observed a single time. The chain is built from TRBV19 and TRBJ2-2; 12 bases are shared with TRBD2. This CDR3 spans 18 amino acids. V shed 3 bases and J 0 bases; nucleotides not matched to a gene: 5. The V gene's germline CDR1 is LNHDA and CDR2 SQIVND (reference sequence). CDR3 nucleotides: TGTGCCAGTAGTATGGGACTAGCGGGCTACGCGAACACCGGGGAGCTGTTTTTT. This translates into CASSMGLAGYANTGELFF.

This chain connects TRBV13 to TRBJ2-2, with TRBD1 identical over 8 bases. Looked up from germline, CDR1 is PRHDT and CDR2 is FYEKMQ (reference sequence). The V gene end was trimmed by 0 bases and the J gene end by 5 bases; junction bases not matched to a gene: 2. The CDR3 extends over 15 amino acids. CDR3 coding DNA: TGTGCCAGCAGCTTAGGACAGGGGGGAACCGGGGAGCTGTTTTTT. Residues: CASSLGQGGTGELFF. The variable domain in full, with the rest retrieved from reference TRBV13 and TRBJ2-2, is AAGVIQSPRHLIKEKRETATLKCYPIPRHDTVYWYQQGPGQDPQFLISFYEKMQSDKGSIPDRFSAQQFSDYHSELNMSSLELGDSALYFCASSLGQGGTGELFFGEGSRLTVL.

The rearrangement links TRBV19 to TRBJ1-4, with 8 nucleotides matching TRBD1. The CDR3 contains 14 residues. Germline CDR1 reads LNHDA; CDR2 reads SQIVND (reference sequence). With 5 bases clipped from V and 7 bases from J, the junction kept 6 bases outside the gene matches. CDR3 residues: CASSSSGGFEKLFF. The CDR3 coding sequence is TGTGCCAGTAGTTCGTCAGGGGGCTTTGAAAAACTGTTTTTT.

The CDR3 region is CASSQARGETQYF. In nucleotides, the CDR3 is TGTGCCAGCAGCCAAGCAAGGGGGGAGACCCAGTACTTC. The V gene is TRBV3-1 (or the pseudogene TRBV3-2), the J gene TRBJ2-5, with D possibly matching TRBD1 (6 bases). The CDR3 has 13 residues. Per germline, CDR1 LGHDT and CDR2 YNNKEL (reference sequence). V was trimmed by 1 base and J by 5 bases, leaving 8 bases between them.

The V and J genes are TRBV5-4 and TRBJ2-5; 7 bases map to TRBD2. The CDR3 extends over 15 amino acids. Germline-derived CDR1 and CDR2 are SGHNT and YYREEE (reference sequence). The V gene end was trimmed by 2 bases and the J gene end by 5 bases; junction bases not matched to a gene: 9. CDR3 sequence reads: CASSFLGRGEETQYF. The CDR3 DNA sequence: TGTGCCAGCAGCTTCCTGGGACGGGGGGAGGAGACCCAGTACTTC.

The chain employs TRBV6-5 and TRBJ2-1, with D hard to call. CDR3 length equals 12 residues. Per germline, CDR1 MNHEY and CDR2 SVGAGI. V lost 6 bases to trimming and J lost 14 bases, with 17 bases between them. CDR3 region: CASSRGRGWKFF. CDR3 coding DNA: TGTGCCAGCAGCCGTGGGCGTGGCTGGAAGTTCTTC.

This clone was seen just once. This chain joins TRBV29-1 and TRBJ2-3; D is unclear. The CDR3 has 12 residues. Germline V gives CDR1 SQVTM, CDR2 ANQGSEA. V lost 4 bases, J lost 0 bases, and 5 bases lay in between. This chain's CDR3 is CSVVGSTDTQYF. In DNA, the CDR3 is TGCAGCGTTGTGGGCAGCACAGATACGCAGTATTTT.

The V call is TRBV27, the J call TRBJ2-7; 9 bases agree with TRBD1. CDR3 size: 14 residues. V was pared by 5 bases and J by 3 bases, with 5 bases of the junction left unmatched. Germline values: CDR1 MNHEY, CDR2 SMNVEV (reference sequence). The CDR3 sequence is CASSTGQGLYEQYF. The DNA for the CDR3 is TGTGCCAGCAGTACGGGACAGGGCCTCTACGAGCAGTACTTC.

The chain employs TRBV5-4 and TRBJ2-6; 7 positions match TRBD2. V was clipped by 0 bases and J by 0 bases; unmatched bases: 6. This CDR3 has 18 amino acids. Germline-derived CDR1 and CDR2 are SGHNT and YYREEE (reference sequence). CDR3 sequence reads: CASSLAASGPSGANVLTF. DNA of the CDR3: TGTGCCAGCAGCTTGGCGGCTAGCGGTCCCTCTGGGGCCAACGTCCTGACTTTC.

This chain uses TRBV6-2 or TRBV6-3 with TRBJ2-5, with D unresolved. V dropped 0 bases and J dropped 4 bases, with 12 bases sitting between them. This CDR3 spans 15 amino acids. Germline V CDR1 and CDR2: MNHEY, SVGEGT. CDR3 amino acids: CASSYSNGQTETQYF. The CDR3 coding sequence is TGTGCCAGCAGTTACTCGAATGGGCAGACAGAGACCCAGTACTTC.

V gene TRBV6-5 combines with J gene TRBJ2-5, with 13 bases aligning to TRBD2. Germline values: CDR1 MNHEY, CDR2 SVGAGI. V lost 4 bases, J lost 4 bases, and 6 bases stayed unmatched. This CDR3 is 16 amino acids long. The chain's CDR3 is CASSWARLAGGETQYF. The CDR3, as DNA: TGTGCCAGCAGTTGGGCGAGACTAGCGGGGGGAGAGACCCAGTACTTC.

This clone has a handful of counts. This chain connects TRBV7-9 to TRBJ1-2; D ambiguous. CDR1 and CDR2 from the germline V gene are SEHNR and FQNEAQ (reference sequence). This CDR3 spans 13 amino acids. The germline V and J ends were trimmed by 1 base and 3 bases, with 6 bases remaining between them. Here the CDR3 reads CASSLGLDYGYTF. The CDR3 nucleotides read TGTGCCAGCAGCTTAGGTCTTGACTATGGCTACACCTTC.

The chain couples TRBV7-9 to TRBJ1-1, with TRBD1 matching over 7 bases. V gave up 7 bases and J gave up 1 base; unmatched junction bases: 6. The germline V gene has CDR1 SEHNR and CDR2 FQNEAQ (reference sequence). The CDR3 sequence is 14 residues long. The CDR3 is CASTPGGTNTEAFF. CDR3 DNA: TGTGCCAGCACCCCAGGGGGGACGAACACTGAAGCTTTCTTT.